The source of this T cell receptor (beta chain) is a study of T-cell memory formation after mild COVID-19. Study outcomes and limitations: CD4+ bias marked clones expanding day 15 to 37, unlike balanced contracting clones. SARS-CoV-2 specificity was not confirmed for second-wave clones peaking on day 37.

From the 5' RACE reads, TCRdb called clonotypes with MiXCR, one entry per CDR3 protein. The data show 250,000 to 300,000 distinct CDR3 sequences, 15% to 20% seen once. This clonotype has a count of ten or more. Its antigen is not identified. V lost 5 bases and J lost 7, with 18 bases in between. Germline CDR1 is SNHLY and CDR2 is FYNNEI. This CDR3 has 15 amino acids. The clonotype originates from a man aged 18 to 35 who had mild COVID-19 (a few samples of this study predate the infection). Cell type and time point are not known. Sequencing was performed on PBMCs or a T cell subset sorted from them (not recorded which). The rearrangement joins TRBV2 to TRBJ1-5, with D possibly matching TRBD1 (5 bases). The CDR3 DNA follows: TGTGCCAGCAGTCGGGACTCCCAAGGAGGCCAGCCCCAGCATTTT. As protein: CASSRDSQGGQPQHF.